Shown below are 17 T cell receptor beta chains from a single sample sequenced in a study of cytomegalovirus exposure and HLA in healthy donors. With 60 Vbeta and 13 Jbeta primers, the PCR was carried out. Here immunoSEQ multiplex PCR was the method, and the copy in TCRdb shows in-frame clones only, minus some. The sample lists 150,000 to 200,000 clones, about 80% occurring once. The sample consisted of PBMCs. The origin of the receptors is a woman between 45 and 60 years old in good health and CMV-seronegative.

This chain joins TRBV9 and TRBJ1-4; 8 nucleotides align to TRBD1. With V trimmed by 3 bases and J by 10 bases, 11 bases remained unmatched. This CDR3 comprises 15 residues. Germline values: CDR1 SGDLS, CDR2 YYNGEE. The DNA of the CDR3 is TGTGCCAGCAGCGGAACGGACAGGGCTGGTGGAAAACTGTTTTTT. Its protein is CASSGTDRAGGKLFF.

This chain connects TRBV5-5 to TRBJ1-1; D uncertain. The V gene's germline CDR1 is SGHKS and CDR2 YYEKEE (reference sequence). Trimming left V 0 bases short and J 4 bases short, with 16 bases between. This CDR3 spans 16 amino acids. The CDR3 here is CASSLVGQPVGTEAFF. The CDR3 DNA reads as TGTGCCAGCAGCTTGGTGGGCCAGCCGGTGGGCACTGAAGCTTTCTTT.

CDR3 sequence reads: CSVEGAAGTGFSEQYF. The CDR3 nucleotides read TGCAGCGTTGAAGGTGCCGCCGGGACAGGGTTCTCCGAGCAGTACTTC. The genes are TRBV29-1 and TRBJ2-7, with 9 bases identical to TRBD1. J was trimmed by 6 bases and V by 1 base; bases with no gene match: 13. This CDR3 has 16 residues. Per germline, CDR1 SQVTM and CDR2 ANQGSEA.

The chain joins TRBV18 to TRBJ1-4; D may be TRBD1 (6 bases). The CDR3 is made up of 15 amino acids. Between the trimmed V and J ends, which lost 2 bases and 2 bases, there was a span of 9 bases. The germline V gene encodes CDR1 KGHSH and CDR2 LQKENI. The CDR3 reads CASSPNRETNEKLFF. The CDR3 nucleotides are TGTGCCAGCTCACCAAACAGGGAGACTAATGAAAAACTGTTTTTT.

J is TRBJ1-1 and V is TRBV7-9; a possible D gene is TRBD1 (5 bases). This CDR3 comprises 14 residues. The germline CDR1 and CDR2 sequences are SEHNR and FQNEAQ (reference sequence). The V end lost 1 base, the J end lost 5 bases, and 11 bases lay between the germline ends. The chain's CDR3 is CASSLGGVNTEAFF. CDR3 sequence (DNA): TGTGCCAGCAGCTTAGGGGGGGTCAATACTGAAGCTTTCTTT.

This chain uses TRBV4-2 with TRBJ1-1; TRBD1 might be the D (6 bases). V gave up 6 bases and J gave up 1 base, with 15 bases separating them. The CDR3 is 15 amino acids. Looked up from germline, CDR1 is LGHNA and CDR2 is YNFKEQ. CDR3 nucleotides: TGTGCCAGCAGTCTTCCCGGGGGGCCGAACACTGAAGCTTTCTTT. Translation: CASSLPGGPNTEAFF.

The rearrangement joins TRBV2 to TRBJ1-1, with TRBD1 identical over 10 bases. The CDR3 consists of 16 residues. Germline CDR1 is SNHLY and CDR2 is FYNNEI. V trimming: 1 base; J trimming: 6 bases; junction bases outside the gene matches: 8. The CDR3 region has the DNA TGTGCCAGCAGTGAAGGGACAGGGGGGGATGACTCTGAAGCTTTCTTT. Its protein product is CASSEGTGGDDSEAFF.

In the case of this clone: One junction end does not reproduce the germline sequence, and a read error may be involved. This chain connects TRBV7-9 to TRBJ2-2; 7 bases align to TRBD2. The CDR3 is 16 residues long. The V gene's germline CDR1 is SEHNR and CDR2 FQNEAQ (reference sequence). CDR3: CSSSLAPGGNTGELFF. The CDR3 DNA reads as TGTTCCAGCAGCTTAGCGCCGGGGGGGAACACCGGGGAGCTGTTTTTT.

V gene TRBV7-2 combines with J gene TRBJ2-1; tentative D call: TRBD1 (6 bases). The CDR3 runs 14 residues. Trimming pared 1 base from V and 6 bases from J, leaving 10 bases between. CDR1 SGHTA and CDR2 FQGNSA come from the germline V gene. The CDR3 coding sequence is TGTGCCAGCAGCTTAGGGTCAGGGGCCAATGAGCAGTTCTTC. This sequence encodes CASSLGSGANEQFF. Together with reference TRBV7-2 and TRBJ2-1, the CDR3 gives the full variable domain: GAGVSQSPSNKVTEKGKDVELRCDPISGHTALYWYRQSLGQGLEFLIYFQGNSAPDKSGLPSDRFSAERTGGSVSTLTIQRTQQEDSAVYLCASSLGSGANEQFFGPGTRLTVL.

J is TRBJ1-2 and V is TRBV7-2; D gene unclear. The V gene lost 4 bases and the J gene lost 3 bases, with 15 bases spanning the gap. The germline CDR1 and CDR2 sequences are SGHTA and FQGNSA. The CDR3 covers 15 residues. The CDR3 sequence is CASSSRLAGDYGYTF. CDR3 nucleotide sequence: TGTGCCAGCAGCTCTCGCTTAGCCGGAGACTATGGCTACACCTTC.

CDR3 coding DNA: TGTGCCTGGAGCGCCGGGAATAATAATCAGCCCCAGCATTTT. Translating it yields CAWSAGNNNQPQHF. V usage is TRBV30 and J usage is TRBJ1-5, with D hard to call. The CDR3 runs 14 residues. V was clipped by 3 bases and J by 4 bases, with 13 bases between them. Germline V gene lookup returns CDR1 GTSNPN and CDR2 SVGIG (reference sequence).

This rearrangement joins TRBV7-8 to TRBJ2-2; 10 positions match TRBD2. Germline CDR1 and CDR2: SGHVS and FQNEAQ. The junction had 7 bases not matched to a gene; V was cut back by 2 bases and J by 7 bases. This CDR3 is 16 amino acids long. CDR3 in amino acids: CASSLSGGAIGGELFF. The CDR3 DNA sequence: TGTGCCAGCAGCTTAAGCGGGGGGGCCATTGGCGGGGAGCTGTTTTTT.

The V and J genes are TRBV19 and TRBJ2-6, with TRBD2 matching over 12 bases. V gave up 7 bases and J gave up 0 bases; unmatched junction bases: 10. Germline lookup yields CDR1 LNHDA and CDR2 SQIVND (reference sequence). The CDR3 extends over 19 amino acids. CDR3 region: CASTPGLAGFASGANVLTF. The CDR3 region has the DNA TGTGCCAGTACCCCGGGACTAGCGGGTTTCGCCTCTGGGGCCAACGTCCTGACTTTC.

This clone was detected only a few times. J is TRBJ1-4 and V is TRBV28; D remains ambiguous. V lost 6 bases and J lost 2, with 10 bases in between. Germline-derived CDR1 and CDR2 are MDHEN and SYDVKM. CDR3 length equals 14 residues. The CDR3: CASRGGQTNEKLFF. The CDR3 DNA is TGTGCCAGCAGGGGTGGGCAGACTAATGAAAAACTGTTTTTT.

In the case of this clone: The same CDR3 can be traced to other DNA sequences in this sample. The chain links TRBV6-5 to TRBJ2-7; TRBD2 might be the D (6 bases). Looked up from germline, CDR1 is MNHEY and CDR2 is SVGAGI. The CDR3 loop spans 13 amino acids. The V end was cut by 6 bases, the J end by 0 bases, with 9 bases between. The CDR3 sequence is CASRGGASYEQYF. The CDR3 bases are TGTGCCAGCAGGGGCGGGGCCTCCTACGAGCAGTACTTC.

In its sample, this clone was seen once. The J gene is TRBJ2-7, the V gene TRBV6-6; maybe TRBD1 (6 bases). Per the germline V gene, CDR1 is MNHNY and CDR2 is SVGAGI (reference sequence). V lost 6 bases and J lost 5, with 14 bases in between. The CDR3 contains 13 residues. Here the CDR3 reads CASRFTGNNEQYF. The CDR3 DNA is TGTGCCAGCAGATTCACAGGGAACAACGAGCAGTACTTC.

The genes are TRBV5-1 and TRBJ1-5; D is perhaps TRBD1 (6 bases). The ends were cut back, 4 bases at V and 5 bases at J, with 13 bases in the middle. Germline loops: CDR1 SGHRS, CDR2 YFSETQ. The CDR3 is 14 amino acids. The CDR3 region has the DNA TGCGCCAGCAGCCCCTGGGCAGGGGATCAGCCCCAGCATTTT. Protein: CASSPWAGDQPQHF.